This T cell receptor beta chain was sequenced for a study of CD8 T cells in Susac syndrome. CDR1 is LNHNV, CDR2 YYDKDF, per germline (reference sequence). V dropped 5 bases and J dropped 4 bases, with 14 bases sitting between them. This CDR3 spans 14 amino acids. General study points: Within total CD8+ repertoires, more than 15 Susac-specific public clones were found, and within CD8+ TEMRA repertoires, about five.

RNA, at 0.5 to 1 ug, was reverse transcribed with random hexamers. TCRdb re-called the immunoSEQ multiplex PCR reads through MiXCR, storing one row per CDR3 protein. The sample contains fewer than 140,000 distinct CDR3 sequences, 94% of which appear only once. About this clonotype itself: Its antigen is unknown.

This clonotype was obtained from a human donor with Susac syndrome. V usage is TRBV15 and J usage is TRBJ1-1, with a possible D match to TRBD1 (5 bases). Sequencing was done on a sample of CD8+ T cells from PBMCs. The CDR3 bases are TGTGCCACCAGCGGATGGGGGGAAGGCACTGAAGCTTTCTTT. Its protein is CATSGWGEGTEAFF.